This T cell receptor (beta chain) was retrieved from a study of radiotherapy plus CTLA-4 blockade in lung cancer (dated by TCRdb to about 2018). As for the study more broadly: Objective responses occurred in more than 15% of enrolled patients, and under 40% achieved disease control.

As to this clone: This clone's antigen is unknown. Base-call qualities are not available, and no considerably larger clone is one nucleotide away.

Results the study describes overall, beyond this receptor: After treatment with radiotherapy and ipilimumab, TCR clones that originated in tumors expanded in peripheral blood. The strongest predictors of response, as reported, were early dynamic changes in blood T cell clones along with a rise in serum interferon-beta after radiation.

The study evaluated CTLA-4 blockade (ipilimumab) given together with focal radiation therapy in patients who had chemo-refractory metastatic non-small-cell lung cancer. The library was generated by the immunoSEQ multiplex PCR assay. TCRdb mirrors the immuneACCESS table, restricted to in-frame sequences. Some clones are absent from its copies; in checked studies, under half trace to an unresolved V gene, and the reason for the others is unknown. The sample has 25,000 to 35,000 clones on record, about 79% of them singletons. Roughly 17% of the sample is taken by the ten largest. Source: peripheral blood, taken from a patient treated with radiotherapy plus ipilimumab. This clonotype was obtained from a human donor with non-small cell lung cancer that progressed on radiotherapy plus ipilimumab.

The nucleotide sequence is given as TGTGCCAGCAGCCCTGGAGGGCAGGTACTTTCCTACGAGCAGTACTTC. Its translation reads: CASSPGGQVLSYEQYF. The chain uses TRBV28 and TRBJ2-7; the D region possibly corresponds to TRBD2 (6 bases align). Per the germline V gene, MDHEN is the CDR1 and SYDVKM is the CDR2. V is reduced by 6 bases and J by 1 base, leaving a spacing of 19 bases between them. The CDR3 runs 16 residues from the cysteine to the phenylalanine. The DNA shown is the 48-base CDR3, in frame from base 1. The full variable domain, completed from the reference TRBV28 and TRBJ2-7 proteins outside the CDR3, reads DVKVTQSSRYLVKRTGEKVFLECVQDMDHENMFWYRQDPGLGLRLIYFSYDVKMKEKGDIPEGYSVSREKKERFSLILESASTNQTSMYLCASSPGGQVLSYEQYFGPGTRLTVT.